The clone carrying this T cell receptor beta chain was observed once. This CDR3 comprises 14 residues. Deletions cut 1 base from V and 8 bases from J, with 12 bases between. Germline values: CDR1 SGHTA, CDR2 FQGNSA. Combining a sample-barcoded 5' primer with a J-beta primer mix, a second PCR ran for roughly 7 to 11 cycles. MiXCR, run by TCRdb on the 5' RACE reads, gives a single entry per CDR3 protein. The table has some 1,800,000 distinct CDR3 sequences, about two fifths seen once. The sample comes from a study of blood T cells in healthy people across ages. The chain recombines TRBV7-2 with TRBJ2-4, with D uncertain. The sample was blood. This receptor was taken from a human donor in good health. The DNA for the CDR3 is TGTGCCAGCAGCTTAGTTGGGCAGCTGGACATTCAGTACTTC. The encoded protein is CASSLVGQLDIQYF.